This entry lists 22 T cell receptor beta chains sequenced from one sample in a study of blood T cell repertoires in COVID-19. Repertoires were generated with immunoSEQ multiplex PCR, while TCRdb's copy carries only in-frame clones and drops some. The table records 200,000 to 250,000 clones, approximately 80% of them present only once. The sample consisted of peripheral blood. These TCRs come from a human donor in a cohort sampled during active COVID-19.

This clone appeared a single time. J is TRBJ2-7 and V is TRBV6-5, with 11 positions matching TRBD2. V dropped 0 bases and J dropped 2; count of bases not matched to a gene: 3. The CDR3 covers 16 residues. CDR1 and CDR2 from the germline V gene are MNHEY and SVGAGI. As DNA, the CDR3 is TGTGCCAGCAGTTACTCGGGACTAGCGGACACCTACGAGCAGTACTTC. Protein product: CASSYSGLADTYEQYF.

The rearrangement links TRBV18 to TRBJ1-4, with D possibly matching TRBD1 (5 bases). With 3 bases removed from V and 7 bases from J, the gap between germline ends came to 12 bases. The CDR3 is 14 amino acids. Per the germline V gene, CDR1 is KGHSH and CDR2 is LQKENI. The CDR3 reads CASSPVRAGEKLFF. The CDR3 DNA reads as TGTGCCAGCTCACCGGTCAGGGCTGGTGAAAAACTGTTTTTT.

This clone has just a few counts. The J gene is TRBJ2-2, the V gene TRBV5-6, with TRBD2 identical over 12 bases. After removal of 4 bases from V and 7 bases from J, the junction contained 8 bases not matched to a gene. The CDR3 runs 16 residues. The V gene's germline CDR1 is SGHDT and CDR2 YYEEEE. The CDR3 bases are TGTGCCAGCAGCCTTCGACTAGCGGGGGCCTTCGGGGAGCTGTTTTTT. Its translation is CASSLRLAGAFGELFF.

The V call is TRBV10-3, the J call TRBJ1-2, with TRBD1 identical over 7 bases. The trim removed 7 bases at V and 9 bases at J, leaving 8 bases unmatched. Germline V gene sequence: CDR1 ENHRY, CDR2 SYGVKD. CDR3 length: 12 residues. In nucleotides, the CDR3 is TGTGCCATCAATCGACAGGGTAATCGCTACACCTTC. It encodes CAINRQGNRYTF.

This chain connects TRBV12-3 or TRBV12-4 to TRBJ1-1, with D unclear. Trimming took 5 bases from V and 4 from J, leaving 5 bases between them. The CDR3 has 11 residues. CDR3 in DNA: TGTGCCAGCAGTGTCCTCACTGAAGCTTTCTTT. This encodes CASSVLTEAFF.

This clone was detected ten times or more. Sequence at one end of the junction differs from germline and may be a read error. The chain is built from TRBV4-2 and TRBJ2-7; TRBD2 matches at 8 bases. The CDR3 spans 14 residues. The germline CDR1 and CDR2 sequences are LGHNA and YNFKEQ. The CDR3 reads CASSQVGGETRIHF. CDR3 coding DNA: TGTGCCAGCAGCCAAGTCGGGGGGGAGACAAGGATTCACTTC.

J is TRBJ1-2 and V is TRBV19; D is undetermined. The V and J ends lost 4 bases and 5 bases respectively, with 8 bases between them. The CDR3 has 12 residues. Germline CDR1 is LNHDA and CDR2 is SQIVND (reference sequence). This CDR3 reads CASSTTRYGYTF. DNA of the CDR3: TGTGCCAGTAGTACCACTAGGTATGGCTACACCTTC. The full variable domain, rest sourced from reference TRBV19 and TRBJ1-2, is DGGITQSPKYLFRKEGQNVTLSCEQNLNHDAMYWYRQDPGQGLRLIYYSQIVNDFQKGDIAEGYSVSREKKESFPLTVTSAQKNPTAFYLCASSTTRYGYTFGSGTRLTVV.

This chain uses TRBV5-6 with TRBJ2-1; TRBD2 matches 8 bases. The CDR3 extends over 19 amino acids. Per the germline V gene, CDR1 is SGHDT and CDR2 is YYEEEE. J lost 3 bases, V lost 3 bases, and 17 bases had no gene match. The CDR3 protein is CASSSGLAGRRQFYNEQFF. CDR3 nucleotides: TGTGCCAGCAGCTCCGGACTAGCCGGACGGCGACAATTCTACAATGAGCAGTTCTTC.

This clone came up a few times. This chain connects TRBV5-1 to TRBJ2-3; D is perhaps TRBD2 (6 bases). This CDR3 is 14 amino acids long. V was cut by 5 bases and J by 3 bases, with 13 bases left in between. Germline loops: CDR1 SGHRS, CDR2 YFSETQ. DNA for the CDR3: TGCGCCAGCAGAGGAGGGGTACGGACAGATACGCAGTATTTT. It specifies CASRGGVRTDTQYF.

V gene TRBV29-1 combines with J gene TRBJ1-5; unclear D gene. CDR1 and CDR2 (germline): SQVTM, ANQGSEA. The CDR3 is 14 residues long. Trimming shortened V by 2 bases and J by 6 bases, and 14 bases separated the two germline ends. CDR3 in DNA: TGCAGCGTTGAAATAGGGAGCGGCAGTCAGCCCCAGCATTTT. Its protein product is CSVEIGSGSQPQHF.

The chain employs TRBV5-1 and TRBJ2-1; 10 nucleotides match TRBD2. The CDR3 spans 14 residues. The J segment lost 8 bases and the V segment lost 0 bases, leaving 2 bases of the junction unmatched. In germline, CDR1 is SGHRS, CDR2 YFSETQ. The CDR3 loop is CASSLGLAGDEQFF. The CDR3 DNA reads as TGCGCCAGCAGCTTGGGACTAGCGGGTGATGAGCAGTTCTTC.

This rearrangement joins TRBV19 to TRBJ2-5; D ambiguous. V lost 6 bases, J lost 3 bases, and 8 bases lay in between. CDR3 size: 12 residues. The germline gives CDR1 LNHDA, CDR2 SQIVND (reference sequence). This chain's CDR3 is CASSHPKETQYF. Here the CDR3 DNA reads TGTGCCAGTAGCCACCCTAAAGAGACCCAGTACTTC.

The CDR3 spells CASSPGRQKNKNIQYF. The CDR3 DNA is TGTGCCAGCTCCCCAGGCCGACAGAAGAACAAAAACATTCAGTACTTC. The chain combines TRBV18 with TRBJ2-4, with D tentatively TRBD1 (5 bases). Trimming stripped 6 bases from V and 3 bases from J, with 18 bases between. CDR1 is KGHSH and CDR2 is LQKENI in the germline V gene. There are 16 residues in the CDR3.

The chain is built from TRBV11-2 and TRBJ1-2; 7 bases align to TRBD1. V shed 1 base, J shed 4 bases, and the junction held 3 bases outside the gene matches. The CDR3 consists of 14 residues. Per germline, CDR1 SGHAT and CDR2 FQNNGV. Here the CDR3 reads CASSLADRVYGYTF. The DNA for the CDR3 is TGTGCCAGCAGCTTAGCAGACAGGGTCTATGGCTACACCTTC.

The V and J genes are TRBV4-3 and TRBJ2-2; 7 bases agree with TRBD1. CDR3 length equals 15 residues. Germline CDR1 LGHNA, CDR2 YSLEER. J was trimmed by 5 bases and V by 0 bases; bases with no gene match: 3. The CDR3 coding sequence is TGCGCCAGCAGCCAAGAGACAGGGCGGACCGGGGAGCTGTTTTTT. This sequence encodes CASSQETGRTGELFF.

The chain carries TRBV27 and TRBJ1-6, with TRBD1 matching over 10 bases. Germline V lookup: CDR1 MNHEY, CDR2 SMNVEV (reference sequence). The CDR3 is made up of 13 amino acids. The V gene end was trimmed by 4 bases and the J gene end by 9 bases; junction bases not matched to a gene: 0. The CDR3 loop reads CASSWDRGSPLHF. The CDR3 region has the DNA TGTGCCAGCAGTTGGGACAGGGGTTCACCCCTCCACTTT.

The chain employs TRBV9 and TRBJ1-2, with TRBD1 matching over 11 bases. CDR1 and CDR2 from the germline V gene are SGDLS and YYNGEE. The CDR3 is 16 amino acids. Unmatched junction bases numbered 13, after V lost 4 bases and J lost 8 bases. The CDR3 here is CASSSPQGQGGGGYTF. Written as DNA, the CDR3 is TGTGCCAGCAGCTCCCCTCAGGGACAGGGGGGAGGCGGCTACACCTTC.

The chain joins TRBV5-5 to TRBJ1-2; TRBD1 matches 8 bases. The CDR3 covers 15 residues. The V segment lost 2 bases and the J segment 4 bases; nucleotides outside the gene matches: 7. Germline V lookup: CDR1 SGHKS, CDR2 YYEKEE (reference sequence). The CDR3 bases are TGTGCCAGCAGCTTATCAGGGGGCGCGGCCTATGGCTACACCTTC. Translated, it gives CASSLSGGAAYGYTF.

This clone was seen a single time. The J gene is TRBJ1-6, the V gene TRBV27; perhaps TRBD1 as D (6 bases). This CDR3 is built from 15 residues. The germline gives CDR1 MNHEY, CDR2 SMNVEV (reference sequence). V shed 8 bases and J shed 6 bases, with 17 bases lying between them. The CDR3 sequence is CASRKQGRLNSPLHF. CDR3 sequence (DNA): TGTGCCAGCCGAAAACAGGGAAGGCTTAATTCACCCCTCCACTTT.

This sequence joins TRBV20-1 and TRBJ2-5; TRBD2 might be the D (5 bases). The V gene lost 3 bases and the J gene lost 2 bases, with 25 bases spanning the gap. Germline V gene data show CDR1 as DFQATT and CDR2 as SNEGSKA (reference sequence). CDR3 length: 18 residues. CDR3 region: CSASNRNPWTFPQETQYF. CDR3 coding DNA: TGCAGTGCTAGTAACCGTAACCCCTGGACTTTCCCACAAGAGACCCAGTACTTC.

The chain uses TRBV4-1 and TRBJ1-4, with TRBD1 as a possible D gene (5 bases). CDR1 MGHRA and CDR2 YSYEKL come from the germline V gene. V shed 6 bases and J shed 7 bases, with 15 bases lying between them. This CDR3 has 14 residues. DNA of the CDR3: TGCGCCAGCAGGGGGCGGGGGTTTGGTGAAAAACTGTTTTTT. This sequence encodes CASRGRGFGEKLFF.

The rearrangement uses TRBV18 and TRBJ1-5; D remains unclear. The V gene's germline CDR1 is KGHSH and CDR2 LQKENI. V was clipped by 1 base and J by 3 bases, with 13 bases between them. The CDR3 consists of 16 residues. The CDR3 spells CASSPQGGYLNQPQHF. Here the CDR3 DNA reads TGTGCCAGCTCACCACAGGGAGGGTATCTCAATCAGCCCCAGCATTTT.